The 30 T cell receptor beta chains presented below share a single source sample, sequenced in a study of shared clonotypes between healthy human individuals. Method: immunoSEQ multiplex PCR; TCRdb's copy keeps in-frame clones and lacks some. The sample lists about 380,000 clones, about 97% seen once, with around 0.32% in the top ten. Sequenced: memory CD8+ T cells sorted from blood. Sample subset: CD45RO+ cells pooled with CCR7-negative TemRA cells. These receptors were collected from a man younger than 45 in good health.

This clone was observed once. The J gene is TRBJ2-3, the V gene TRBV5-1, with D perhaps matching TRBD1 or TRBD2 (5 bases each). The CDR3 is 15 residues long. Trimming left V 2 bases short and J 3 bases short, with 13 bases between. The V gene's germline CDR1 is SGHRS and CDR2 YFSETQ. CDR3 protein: CASSFFSGTTDTQYF. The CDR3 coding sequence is TGCGCCAGCAGCTTCTTTTCGGGGACGACAGATACGCAGTATTTT.

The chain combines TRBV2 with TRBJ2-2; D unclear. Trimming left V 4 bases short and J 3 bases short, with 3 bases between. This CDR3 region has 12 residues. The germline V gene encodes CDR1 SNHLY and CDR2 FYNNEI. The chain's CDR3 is CASSGDTGELFF. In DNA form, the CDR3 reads TGTGCCAGCAGTGGGGACACCGGGGAGCTGTTTTTT.

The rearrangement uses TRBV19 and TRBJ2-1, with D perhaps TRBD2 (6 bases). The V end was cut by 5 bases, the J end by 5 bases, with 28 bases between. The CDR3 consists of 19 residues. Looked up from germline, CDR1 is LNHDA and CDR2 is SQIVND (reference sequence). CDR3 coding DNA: TGTGCCAGTAGTGTCACGGGTGACGATTGGAGGGCCAGGGACAATGAGCAGTTCTTC. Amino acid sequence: CASSVTGDDWRARDNEQFF.

The CDR3 spells CASSEMQGRTEAFF. CDR3 coding DNA: TGTGCCAGCAGCGAAATGCAGGGGCGGACTGAAGCTTTCTTT. The V gene is TRBV7-9, the J gene TRBJ1-1; a possible D gene is TRBD1 (6 bases). The CDR3 totals 14 residues. V shed 5 bases and J shed 5 bases, with 15 bases lying between them. Germline CDR1 SEHNR, CDR2 FQNEAQ (reference sequence).

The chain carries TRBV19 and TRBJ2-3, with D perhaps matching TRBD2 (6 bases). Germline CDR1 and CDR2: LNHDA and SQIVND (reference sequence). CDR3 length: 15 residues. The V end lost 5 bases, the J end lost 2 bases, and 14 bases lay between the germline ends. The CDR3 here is CASSSQAGITDTQYF. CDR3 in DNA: TGTGCCAGTAGTTCTCAAGCGGGTATCACAGATACGCAGTATTTT.

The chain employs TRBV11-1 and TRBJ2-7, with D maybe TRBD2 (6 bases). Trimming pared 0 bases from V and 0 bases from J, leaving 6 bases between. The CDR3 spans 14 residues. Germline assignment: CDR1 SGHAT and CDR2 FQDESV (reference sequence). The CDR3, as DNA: TGTGCCAGCAGCTTAGCTAGCGGCTCCTACGAGCAGTACTTC. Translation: CASSLASGSYEQYF.

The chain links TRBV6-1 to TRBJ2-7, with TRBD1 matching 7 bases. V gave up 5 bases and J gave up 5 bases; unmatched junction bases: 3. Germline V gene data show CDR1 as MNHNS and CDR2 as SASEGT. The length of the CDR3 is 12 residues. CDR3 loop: CASSPTGDEQYF. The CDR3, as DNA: TGTGCCAGCAGTCCCACAGGGGACGAGCAGTACTTC.

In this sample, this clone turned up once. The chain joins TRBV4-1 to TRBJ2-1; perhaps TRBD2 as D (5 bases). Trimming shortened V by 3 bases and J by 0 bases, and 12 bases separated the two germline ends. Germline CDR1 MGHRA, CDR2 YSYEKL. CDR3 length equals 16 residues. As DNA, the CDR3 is TGCGCCAGCAGCCAGGTAGCGTCGAGCTCCTACAATGAGCAGTTCTTC. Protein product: CASSQVASSSYNEQFF.

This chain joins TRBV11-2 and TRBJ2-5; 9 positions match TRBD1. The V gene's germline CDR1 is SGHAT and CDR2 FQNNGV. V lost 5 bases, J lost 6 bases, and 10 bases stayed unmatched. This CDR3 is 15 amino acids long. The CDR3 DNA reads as TGTGCCAGCAGCGCCGCTCCTACAGGGGGCAAGACCCAGTACTTC. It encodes CASSAAPTGGKTQYF.

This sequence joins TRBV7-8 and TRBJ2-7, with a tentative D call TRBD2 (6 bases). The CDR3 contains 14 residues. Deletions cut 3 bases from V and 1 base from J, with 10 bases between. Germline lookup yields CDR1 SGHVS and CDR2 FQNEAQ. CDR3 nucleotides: TGTGCCAGCAGCTTGGGGACTCGTTCCTACGAGCAGTACTTC. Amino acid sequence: CASSLGTRSYEQYF.

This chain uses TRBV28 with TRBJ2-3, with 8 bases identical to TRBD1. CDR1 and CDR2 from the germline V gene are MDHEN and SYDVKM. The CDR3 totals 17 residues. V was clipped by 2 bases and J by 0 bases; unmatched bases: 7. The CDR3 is CASSLGYRGWSTDTQYF. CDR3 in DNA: TGTGCCAGCAGTTTAGGTTACAGGGGGTGGAGCACAGATACGCAGTATTTT.

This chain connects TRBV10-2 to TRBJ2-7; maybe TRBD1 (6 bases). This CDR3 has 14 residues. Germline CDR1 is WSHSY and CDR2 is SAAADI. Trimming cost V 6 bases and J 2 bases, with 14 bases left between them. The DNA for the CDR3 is TGCGCCAGCAGCCCACCAGGGGACCCCTACGAGCAGTACTTC. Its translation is CASSPPGDPYEQYF.

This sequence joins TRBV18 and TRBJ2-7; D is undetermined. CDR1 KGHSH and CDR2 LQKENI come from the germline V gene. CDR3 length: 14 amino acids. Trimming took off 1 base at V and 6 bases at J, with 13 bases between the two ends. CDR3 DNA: TGTGCCAGCTCACCACGGGGTTTCACGGGCGAGCAGTACTTC. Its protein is CASSPRGFTGEQYF.

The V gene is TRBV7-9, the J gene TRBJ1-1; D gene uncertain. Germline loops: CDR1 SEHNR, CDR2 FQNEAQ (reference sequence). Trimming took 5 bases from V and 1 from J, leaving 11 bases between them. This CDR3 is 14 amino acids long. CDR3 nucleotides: TGTGCCAGCAGCACCCATCGACAGAACACTGAAGCTTTCTTT. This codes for CASSTHRQNTEAFF.

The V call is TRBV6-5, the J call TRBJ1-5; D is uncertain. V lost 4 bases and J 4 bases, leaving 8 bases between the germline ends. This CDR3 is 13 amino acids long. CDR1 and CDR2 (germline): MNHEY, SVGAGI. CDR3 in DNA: TGTGCCAGCAGTTCCAATGGGAATCAGCCCCAGCATTTT. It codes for CASSSNGNQPQHF.

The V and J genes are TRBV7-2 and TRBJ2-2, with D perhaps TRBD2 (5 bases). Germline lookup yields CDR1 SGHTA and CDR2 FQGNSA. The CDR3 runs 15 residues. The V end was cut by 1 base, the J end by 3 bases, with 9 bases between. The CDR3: CASSLVEAYTGELFF. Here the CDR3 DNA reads TGTGCCAGCAGCTTAGTGGAGGCGTACACCGGGGAGCTGTTTTTT. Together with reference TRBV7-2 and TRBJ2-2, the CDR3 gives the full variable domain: GAGVSQSPSNKVTEKGKDVELRCDPISGHTALYWYRQSLGQGLEFLIYFQGNSAPDKSGLPSDRFSAERTGGSVSTLTIQRTQQEDSAVYLCASSLVEAYTGELFFGEGSRLTVL.

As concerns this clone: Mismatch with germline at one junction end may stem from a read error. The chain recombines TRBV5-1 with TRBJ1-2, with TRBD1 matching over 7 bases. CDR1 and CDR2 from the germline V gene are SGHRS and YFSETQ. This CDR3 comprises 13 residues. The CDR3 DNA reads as TGCGCCAGCAGTCCTCTACAGGGGTCCGGCTGCACCTTC. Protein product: CASSPLQGSGCTF.

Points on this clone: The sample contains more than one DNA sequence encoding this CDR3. The CDR3 here is CASSDSSGANVLTF. The CDR3 region has the DNA TGTGCCAGCAGTGACAGCTCTGGGGCCAACGTCCTGACTTTC. This chain uses TRBV2 with TRBJ2-6; D is uncertain. The germline V and J ends were trimmed by 3 bases and 0 bases, with 3 bases remaining between them. This CDR3 spans 14 amino acids. Germline V gene sequence: CDR1 SNHLY, CDR2 FYNNEI.

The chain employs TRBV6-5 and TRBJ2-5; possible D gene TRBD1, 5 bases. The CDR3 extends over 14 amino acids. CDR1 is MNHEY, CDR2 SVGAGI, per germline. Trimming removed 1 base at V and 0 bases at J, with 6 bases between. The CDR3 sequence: CASSYLDNQETQYF. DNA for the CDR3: TGTGCCAGCAGTTACTTGGACAACCAAGAGACCCAGTACTTC.

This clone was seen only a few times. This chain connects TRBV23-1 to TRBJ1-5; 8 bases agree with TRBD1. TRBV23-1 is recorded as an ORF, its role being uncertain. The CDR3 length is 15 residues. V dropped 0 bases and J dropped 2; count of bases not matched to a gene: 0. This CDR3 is CASSQSTGGNQPQHF. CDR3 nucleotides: TGCGCCAGCAGTCAATCGACAGGGGGCAATCAGCCCCAGCATTTT.

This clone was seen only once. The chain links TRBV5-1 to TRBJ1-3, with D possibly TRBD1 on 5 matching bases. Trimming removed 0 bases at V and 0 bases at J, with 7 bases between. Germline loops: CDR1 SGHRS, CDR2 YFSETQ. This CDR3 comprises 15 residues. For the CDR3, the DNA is TGCGCCAGCAGCTTGGCGGACACCTCTGGAAACACCATATATTTT. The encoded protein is CASSLADTSGNTIYF.

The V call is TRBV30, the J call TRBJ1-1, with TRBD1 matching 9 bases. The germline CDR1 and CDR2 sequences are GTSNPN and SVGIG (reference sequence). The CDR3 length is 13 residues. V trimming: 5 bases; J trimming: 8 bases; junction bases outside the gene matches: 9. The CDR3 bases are TGTGCCTGGGGGGACAGGGATTGGAAAGAAGCTTTCTTT. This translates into CAWGDRDWKEAFF.

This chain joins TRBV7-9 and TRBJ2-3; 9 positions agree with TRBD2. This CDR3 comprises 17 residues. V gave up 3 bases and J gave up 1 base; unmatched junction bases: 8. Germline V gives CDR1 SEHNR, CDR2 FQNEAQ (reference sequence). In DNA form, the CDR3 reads TGTGCCAGCAGCTTCAGAAAAGCGGGAGGTGGCACAGATACGCAGTATTTT. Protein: CASSFRKAGGGTDTQYF.

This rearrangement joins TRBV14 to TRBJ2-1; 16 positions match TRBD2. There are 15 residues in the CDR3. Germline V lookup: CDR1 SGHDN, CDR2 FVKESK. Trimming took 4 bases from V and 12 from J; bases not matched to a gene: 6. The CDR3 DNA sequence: TGTGCCAGCAGCCTCGCCGGGACTAGCGGGAGGGGGCAGTTCTTC. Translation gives CASSLAGTSGRGQFF.

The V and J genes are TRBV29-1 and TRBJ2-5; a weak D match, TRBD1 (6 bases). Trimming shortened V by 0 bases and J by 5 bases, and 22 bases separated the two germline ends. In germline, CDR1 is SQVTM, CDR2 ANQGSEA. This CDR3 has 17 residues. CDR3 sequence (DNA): TGCAGCGTTGAAGACCCTGAAGAACCCGGGACAACTGAGACCCAGTACTTC. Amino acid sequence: CSVEDPEEPGTTETQYF.

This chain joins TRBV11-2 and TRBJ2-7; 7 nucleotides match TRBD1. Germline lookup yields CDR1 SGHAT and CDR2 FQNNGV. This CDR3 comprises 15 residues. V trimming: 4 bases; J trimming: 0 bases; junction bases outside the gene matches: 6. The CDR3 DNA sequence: TGTGCCAGCAGCTCCCTAACAGGGGCCTCCTACGAGCAGTACTTC. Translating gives CASSSLTGASYEQYF.

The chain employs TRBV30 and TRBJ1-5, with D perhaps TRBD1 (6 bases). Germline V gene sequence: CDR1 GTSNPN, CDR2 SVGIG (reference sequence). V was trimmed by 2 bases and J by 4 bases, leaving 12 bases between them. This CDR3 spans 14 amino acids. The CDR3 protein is CAWSLTGINQPQHF. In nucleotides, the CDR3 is TGTGCCTGGAGTCTGACAGGCATTAATCAGCCCCAGCATTTT.

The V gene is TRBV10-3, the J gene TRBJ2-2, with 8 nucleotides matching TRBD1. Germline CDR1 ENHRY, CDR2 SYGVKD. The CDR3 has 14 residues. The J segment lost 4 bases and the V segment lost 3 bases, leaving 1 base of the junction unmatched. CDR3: CAISDRGRTGELFF. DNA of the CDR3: TGTGCCATCAGTGACAGGGGGCGCACCGGGGAGCTGTTTTTT.

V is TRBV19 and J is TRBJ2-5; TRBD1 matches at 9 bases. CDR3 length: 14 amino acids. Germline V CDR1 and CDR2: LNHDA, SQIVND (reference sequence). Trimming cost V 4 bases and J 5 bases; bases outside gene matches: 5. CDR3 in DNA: TGTGCCAGTAGTACTGGACAGGGGTGGGAGACCCAGTACTTC. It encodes CASSTGQGWETQYF.

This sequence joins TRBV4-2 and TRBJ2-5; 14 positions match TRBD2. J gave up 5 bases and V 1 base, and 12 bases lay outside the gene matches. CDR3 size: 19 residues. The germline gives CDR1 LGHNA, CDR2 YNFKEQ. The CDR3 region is CASSQGPLTSGRAWETQYF. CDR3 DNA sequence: TGTGCCAGCAGCCAAGGCCCATTGACTAGCGGGAGGGCCTGGGAGACCCAGTACTTC.